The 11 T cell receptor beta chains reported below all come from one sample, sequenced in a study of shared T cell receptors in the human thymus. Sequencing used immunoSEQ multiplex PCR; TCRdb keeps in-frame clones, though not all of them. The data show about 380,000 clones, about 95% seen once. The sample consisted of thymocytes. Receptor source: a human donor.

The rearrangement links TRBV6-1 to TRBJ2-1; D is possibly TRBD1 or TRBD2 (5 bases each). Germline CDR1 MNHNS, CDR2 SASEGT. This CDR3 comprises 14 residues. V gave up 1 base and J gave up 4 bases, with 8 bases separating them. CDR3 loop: CASSEGGAYNEQFF. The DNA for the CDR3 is TGTGCCAGCAGTGAAGGAGGGGCTTACAATGAGCAGTTCTTC.

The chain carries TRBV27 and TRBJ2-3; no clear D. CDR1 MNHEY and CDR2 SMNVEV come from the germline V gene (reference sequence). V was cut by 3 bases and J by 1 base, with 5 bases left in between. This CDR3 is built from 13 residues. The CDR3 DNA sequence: TGTGCCAGCAGTTTGGGTCGCACAGATACGCAGTATTTT. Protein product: CASSLGRTDTQYF.

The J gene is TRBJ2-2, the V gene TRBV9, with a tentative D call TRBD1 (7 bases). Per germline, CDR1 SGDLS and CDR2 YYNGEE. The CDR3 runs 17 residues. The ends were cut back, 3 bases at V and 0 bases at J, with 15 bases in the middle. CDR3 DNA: TGTGCCAGCAGCGCCGAGGGGGCGGGGACGAACACCGGGGAGCTGTTTTTT. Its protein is CASSAEGAGTNTGELFF.

The CDR3 region has the DNA TGTGCCAGCAGCTTGGTGTCGAGGGCCAGCTCCTACAATGAGCAGTTCTTC. Its protein product is CASSLVSRASSYNEQFF. The rearrangement uses TRBV5-4 and TRBJ2-1, with a weak D call TRBD2 (5 bases). Germline assignment: CDR1 SGHNT and CDR2 YYREEE (reference sequence). The CDR3 contains 17 residues. V was clipped by 0 bases and J by 0 bases, with 13 bases between them.

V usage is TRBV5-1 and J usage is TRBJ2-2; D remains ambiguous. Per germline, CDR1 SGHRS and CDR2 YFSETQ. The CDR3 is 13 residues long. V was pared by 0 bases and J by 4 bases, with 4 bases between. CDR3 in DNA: TGCGCCAGCAGCTTGGACGGCACCGGGGAGCTGTTTTTT. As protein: CASSLDGTGELFF. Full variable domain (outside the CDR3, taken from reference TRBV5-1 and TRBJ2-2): KAGVTQTPRYLIKTRGQQVTLSCSPISGHRSVSWYQQTPGQGLQFLFEYFSETQRNKGNFPGRFSGRQFSNSRSEMNVSTLELGDSALYLCASSLDGTGELFFGEGSRLTVL.

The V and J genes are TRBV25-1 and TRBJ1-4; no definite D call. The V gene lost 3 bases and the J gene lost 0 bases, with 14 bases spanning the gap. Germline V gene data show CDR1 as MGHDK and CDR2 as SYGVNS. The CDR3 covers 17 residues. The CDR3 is CASSDPEATATNEKLFF. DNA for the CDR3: TGTGCCAGCAGTGATCCAGAGGCGACGGCAACTAATGAAAAACTGTTTTTT. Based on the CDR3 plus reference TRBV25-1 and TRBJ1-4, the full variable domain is EADIYQTPRYLVIGTGKKITLECSQTMGHDKMYWYQQDPGMELHLIHYSYGVNSTEKGDLSSESTVSRIRTEHFPLTLESARPSHTSQYLCASSDPEATATNEKLFFGSGTQLSVL.

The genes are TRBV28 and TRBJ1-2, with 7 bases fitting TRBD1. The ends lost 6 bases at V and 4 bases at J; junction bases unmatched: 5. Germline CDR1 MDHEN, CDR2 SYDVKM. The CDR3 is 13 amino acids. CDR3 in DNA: TGTGCCAGCAGATCAGACAGGGCCTATGGCTACACCTTC. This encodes CASRSDRAYGYTF.

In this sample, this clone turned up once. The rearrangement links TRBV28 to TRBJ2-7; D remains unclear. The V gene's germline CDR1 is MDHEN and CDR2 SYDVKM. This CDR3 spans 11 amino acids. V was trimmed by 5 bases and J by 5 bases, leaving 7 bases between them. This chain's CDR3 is CASSPGHEQYF. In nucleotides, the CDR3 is TGTGCCAGCAGTCCTGGGCACGAGCAGTACTTC.

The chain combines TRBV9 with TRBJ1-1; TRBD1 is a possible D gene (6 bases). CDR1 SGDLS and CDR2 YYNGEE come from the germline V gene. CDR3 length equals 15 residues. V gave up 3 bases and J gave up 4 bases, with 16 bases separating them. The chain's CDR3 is CASSGNLDSSTEAFF. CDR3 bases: TGTGCCAGCAGCGGAAATTTGGACAGTTCCACTGAAGCTTTCTTT.

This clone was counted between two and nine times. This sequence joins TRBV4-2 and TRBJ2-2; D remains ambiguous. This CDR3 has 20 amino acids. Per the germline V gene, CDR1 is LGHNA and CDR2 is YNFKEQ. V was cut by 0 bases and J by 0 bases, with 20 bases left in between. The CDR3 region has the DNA TGTGCCAGCAGCCAAGAGGACCCCGGGTTAGGCGGATCGAACACCGGGGAGCTGTTTTTT. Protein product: CASSQEDPGLGGSNTGELFF.

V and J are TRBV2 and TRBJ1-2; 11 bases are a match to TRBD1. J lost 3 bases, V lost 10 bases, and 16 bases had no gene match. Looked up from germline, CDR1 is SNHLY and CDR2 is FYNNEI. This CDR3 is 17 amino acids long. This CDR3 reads CATSREDRGQLDYGYTF. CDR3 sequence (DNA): TGTGCCACTTCCAGAGAGGACAGGGGGCAATTAGACTATGGCTACACCTTC.